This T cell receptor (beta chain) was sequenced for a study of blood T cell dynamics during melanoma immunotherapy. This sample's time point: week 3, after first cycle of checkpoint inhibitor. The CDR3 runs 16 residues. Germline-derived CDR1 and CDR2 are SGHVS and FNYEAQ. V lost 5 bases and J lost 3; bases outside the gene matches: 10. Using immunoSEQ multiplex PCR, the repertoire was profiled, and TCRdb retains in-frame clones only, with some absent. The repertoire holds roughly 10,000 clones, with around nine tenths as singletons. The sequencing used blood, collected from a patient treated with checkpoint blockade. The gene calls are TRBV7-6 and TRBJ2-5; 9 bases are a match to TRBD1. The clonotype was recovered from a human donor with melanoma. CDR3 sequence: CASSPRGQGQKETQYF. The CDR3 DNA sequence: TGTGCCAGCAGCCCACGGGGACAGGGACAAAAAGAGACCCAGTACTTC.